Listed below are T cell receptor beta chains from one sample, sequenced in a study of CD8 T cells in Susac syndrome. TCRdb processed the immunoSEQ multiplex PCR reads anew with MiXCR; each CDR3 protein has one entry. The sample lists approximately 200,000 distinct CDR3 sequences, 90% to 95% occurring once. The sequencing input was CD4+ T cells from PBMCs. The receptors here all came from a human donor with multiple sclerosis. CDR3s include the opening cysteine and the closing phenylalanine or tryptophan. A D gene is named only where the DNA matches it firmly. Part of the rows lack a size; the others show once, few, many or a class for expanded clones.

d_call	clone_size	j_call	v_call	cdr3_nt	cdr3_aa
NA	NA	TRBJ2-5	TRBV20-1	TGCAGTGCTAGGGGACACCCAGGGGAGACCCAGTACTTC	CSARGHPGETQYF
NA	NA	TRBJ2-7	TRBV2	TGTGCCAGCCGCGGGGTCTCCTACGAGCAGTACTTC	CASRGVSYEQYF
TRBD1	NA	TRBJ2-7	TRBV12-3/TRBV12-4	TGTGCCAGCAGTTTAGGGGACAGATCGGACGAGCAGTACTTC	CASSLGDRSDEQYF
NA	NA	TRBJ1-1	TRBV27	TGTGCCAGCAGTTTGGTCAGGAACACTGAAGCTTTCTTT	CASSLVRNTEAFF
NA	NA	TRBJ1-1	TRBV5-1	TGCGCCAGCAGCTTGGCTTCCATGAAGGATGAAGCTTTCTTT	CASSLASMKDEAFF
NA	NA	TRBJ1-6	TRBV6-5	TGTGCCAGCCGTCGGGACTTCGGCCTATCACCCCTCCACTTT	CASRRDFGLSPLHF
NA	NA	TRBJ1-2	TRBV5-1	TGCGCCAGCAGCTTGGATACGGTGTTTCGCGGTGGCTACACCTTC	CASSLDTVFRGGYTF
TRBD1	NA	TRBJ1-4	TRBV14	TGTGCCAGCAGCCAAGTTCGGACAGGGTTTGAAAAACTGTTTTTT	CASSQVRTGFEKLFF
NA	NA	TRBJ1-2	TRBV24-1	TGTGCCACCAGTGATTTCGGGGGGGTTGGCTACACCTTC	CATSDFGGVGYTF
NA	NA	TRBJ1-1	TRBV3-1	TGTGCCAGCAGCTACAGGGTCGAGAACACTGAAGCTTTCTTT	CASSYRVENTEAFF
NA	few	TRBJ1-1	TRBV5-4	TGTGCCAGCAGTTCTGGACAGCAGAACACTGAAGCTTTCTTT	CASSSGQQNTEAFF
NA	NA	TRBJ2-7	TRBV3-1	TGTGCCAGCAGCCCCCGGGGTGTAAACTACGAGCAGTACTTC	CASSPRGVNYEQYF
NA	NA	TRBJ2-7	TRBV27	TGTGCCAGCAAGTCTAGAAACTCCTACGAGCAGTACTTC	CASKSRNSYEQYF
NA	NA	TRBJ2-3	TRBV5-6	TGTGCCAGCAGCTTGGGGCCTGCAACTAGCACAGATACGCAGTATTTT	CASSLGPATSTDTQYF
NA	once	TRBJ2-1	TRBV7-3	TGTGCCAGCAGCCCCACGGGGGCGGGGAATGAGCAGTTCTTC	CASSPTGAGNEQFF
NA	once	TRBJ2-5	TRBV20-1	TGCAGTGCTAAAGGCCAGTACTTC	CSAKGQYF
NA	NA	TRBJ2-7	TRBV20-1	TGCAGTGCTAGGCGTCCCACAGGACCCTACGAGCAGTACTTC	CSARRPTGPYEQYF
TRBD2	NA	TRBJ2-7	TRBV20-1	TGCAGTGCTACCTCCGGGACTAGCGTCCCCCACGAGCAGTACTTC	CSATSGTSVPHEQYF
TRBD1	NA	TRBJ1-5	TRBV23-1	TGCGCCAGCAGTCAGGGGACAGCTAATCAGCCCCAGCATTTT	CASSQGTANQPQHF
NA	NA	TRBJ1-2	TRBV9	TGTGCCAGCAGCACGCGGGACCAAGATTATGGCTACACCTTC	CASSTRDQDYGYTF
NA	NA	TRBJ2-1	TRBV14	TGTGCCAGCAGCCAGTGGAGGGGCAGCTCCTACAATGAGCAGTTCTTC	CASSQWRGSSYNEQFF
NA	NA	TRBJ1-1	TRBV2	TGTGCCAGCAGTGAAGGGGGCTATAGGACTGAAGCTTTCTTT	CASSEGGYRTEAFF
NA	NA	TRBJ2-5	TRBV20-1	TGCAGTGCTAGGGACCTGCGGGAGACCCAGTACTTC	CSARDLRETQYF
NA	NA	TRBJ2-2	TRBV9	TGTGCCAGCAGCATAGACACCGGGGAGCTGTTTTTT	CASSIDTGELFF
NA	NA	TRBJ1-2	TRBV29-1	TGCAGCGCTCCAGGGGCGGGAGGCTACACCTTC	CSAPGAGGYTF
NA	NA	TRBJ2-1	TRBV9	TGTGCCAGCAGCGTAAGACAGGAACTCAATGAGCAGTTCTTC	CASSVRQELNEQFF